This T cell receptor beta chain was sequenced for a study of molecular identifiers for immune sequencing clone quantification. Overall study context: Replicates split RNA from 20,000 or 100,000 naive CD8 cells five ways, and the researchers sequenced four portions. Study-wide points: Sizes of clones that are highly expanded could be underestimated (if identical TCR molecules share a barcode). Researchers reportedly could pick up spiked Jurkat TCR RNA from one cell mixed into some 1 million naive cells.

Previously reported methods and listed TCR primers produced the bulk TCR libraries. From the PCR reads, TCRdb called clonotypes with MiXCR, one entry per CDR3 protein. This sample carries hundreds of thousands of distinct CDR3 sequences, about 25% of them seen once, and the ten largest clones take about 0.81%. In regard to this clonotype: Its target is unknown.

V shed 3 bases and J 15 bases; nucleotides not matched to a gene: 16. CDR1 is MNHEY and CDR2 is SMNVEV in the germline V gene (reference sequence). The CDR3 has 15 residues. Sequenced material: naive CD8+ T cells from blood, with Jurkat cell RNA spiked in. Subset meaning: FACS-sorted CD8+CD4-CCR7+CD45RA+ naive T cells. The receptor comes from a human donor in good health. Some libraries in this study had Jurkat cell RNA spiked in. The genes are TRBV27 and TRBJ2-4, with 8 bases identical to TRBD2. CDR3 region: CASSFGGAAGGVWYF. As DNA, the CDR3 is TGTGCCAGCAGTTTCGGGGGGGCGGCGGGAGGTGTTTGGTACTTC.